This T cell receptor beta chain was identified in a study of cytomegalovirus exposure and HLA in healthy donors. Use of 60 Vbeta and 13 Jbeta primers characterized the PCR. Sequenced by immunoSEQ multiplex PCR; TCRdb stores in-frame clones only, minus some. The specimen's table records roughly 120,000 clones. Notes on this clone: What it binds is unknown.

The study, taken as a whole, reports: Rare sequences made up most TCRs, while some public TCRs were found in many donors.

There are 13 residues in the CDR3. CDR1 and CDR2 (germline): SGHAT, FQNNGV. V was trimmed by 4 bases and J by 9 bases, leaving 13 bases between them. The material sequenced was PBMCs. This sequence joins TRBV11-2 and TRBJ2-1; tentative D call: TRBD1 (5 bases). The receptor's source is a man between 18 and 29 years old in good health and CMV-seronegative. The CDR3 region has the DNA TGTGCCAGCAGCTCCTCCAGGGTCTTTGAGCAGTTCTTC. Translating it yields CASSSSRVFEQFF.